This is a list of T cell receptor beta chains from one sample in a study of blood T cell repertoires in COVID-19. The method was immunoSEQ multiplex PCR; TCRdb's version includes in-frame clones alone and lacks a portion of them. The table includes approximately 250,000 clones, around 88% detected once. The sequenced sample was PBMCs or T cells enriched from blood (not recorded which). Source of these receptors: a woman in her thirties or forties with acute COVID-19. Both conserved end residues are part of each CDR3. Fields, in order: D gene, J gene, V gene, clone size, CDR3 protein, CDR3 DNA. The D gene is left open where the match is weak. Clone size is shown for a subset of rows, as once, few, many or a class of expanded clone.

>TRBD1|TRBJ2-1|TRBV5-1|-
CASRNDEGASSYNEQFF
TGCGCCAGCAGGAACGATGAGGGGGCAAGCTCCTACAATGAGCAGTTCTTC
>TRBD2|TRBJ2-2|TRBV5-6|-
CASSRAGLGNTGELFF
TGTGCCAGCAGCCGAGCGGGACTAGGGAACACCGGGGAGCTGTTTTTT
>-|TRBJ1-6|TRBV5-4|-
CASSSSGRESPLHF
TGTGCCAGCAGCTCCTCCGGGAGAGAATCACCCCTCCACTTT
>-|TRBJ1-2|TRBV5-4|-
CASRLQGAGLSYGYTF
TGTGCCAGCAGATTACAAGGGGCAGGGTTGAGCTATGGCTACACCTTC
>TRBD2|TRBJ2-1|TRBV9|-
CASSVSTGTSGSNEQFF
TGTGCCAGCAGCGTTAGCACCGGGACTAGCGGGAGCAATGAGCAGTTCTTC
>-|TRBJ2-7|TRBV11-2|-
CASSRSRDISF
TGTGCCAGCAGCCGCTCAAGGGACATCTCTTTC
>-|TRBJ2-3|TRBV3-1/TRBV3-2|-
CASSQDPVSGSLGDTQYF
TGTGCCAGCAGCCAAGACCCGGTGAGCGGATCTCTTGGAGATACGCAGTATTTT
>-|TRBJ2-1|TRBV7-9|once
CASSRGGQGFYEQFF
TGTGCCAGCAGCCGGGGGGGACAGGGATTTTATGAGCAGTTCTTC
>TRBD1|TRBJ1-2|TRBV7-9|once
CASSIDRDYGYTF
TGTGCCAGCTCAATCGACAGGGACTATGGCTACACCTTC
>-|TRBJ1-2|TRBV5-1|-
CASSLETLGGYTF
TGCGCCAGCAGCTTAGAGACATTGGGCGGCTACACCTTC
>TRBD1|TRBJ1-1|TRBV30|-
CAWPEEGQGIMNTEAFF
TGTGCCTGGCCTGAGGAGGGACAGGGAATAATGAACACTGAAGCTTTCTTT
>TRBD1|TRBJ1-2|TRBV9|-
CASTSTGRTYGYTF
TGTGCCAGCACCTCGACAGGGCGGACCTATGGCTACACCTTC
>-|TRBJ2-1|TRBV5-4|-
CASSFPLREFNYNEQFF
TGTGCCAGCAGCTTTCCCCTACGGGAGTTTAACTACAATGAGCAGTTCTTC
>-|TRBJ1-6|TRBV30|-
CAWSVDGRLVNSPLHF
TGTGCCTGGAGTGTAGACGGACGACTAGTTAATTCACCCCTCCACTTT
>-|TRBJ2-2|TRBV9|-
CASSVQGFANTGELFF
TGTGCCAGCAGCGTTCAGGGGTTCGCGAACACCGGGGAGCTGTTTTTT
>-|TRBJ1-6|TRBV7-9|-
CASSLGISNSPLHF
TGTGCCAGCAGCTTAGGAATCAGTAATTCACCCCTCCACTTT
>-|TRBJ1-5|TRBV6-2/TRBV6-3|-
CASSQLPQGLGNQPQHF
TGTGCCAGCAGTCAACTACCACAAGGTTTGGGCAATCAGCCCCAGCATTTT
>TRBD1|TRBJ2-3|TRBV19|-
CASSRTGSTDTQYF
TGTGCCAGTAGTAGGACAGGTAGCACAGATACGCAGTATTTT
>-|TRBJ1-2|TRBV11-3|-
CASSPTGQGPSYGYTF
TGTGCCAGCAGCCCTACCGGTCAGGGGCCTAGCTATGGCTACACCTTC
>TRBD2|TRBJ2-7|TRBV10-3|-
CAIRAGGDEQYF
TGTGCCATCAGAGCGGGAGGTGACGAGCAGTACTTC
>TRBD1|TRBJ2-7|TRBV28|-
CASSSGGHEQYF
TGTGCCAGCAGTTCAGGGGGCCACGAGCAGTACTTC
>TRBD1|TRBJ1-5|TRBV7-8|few
CASSLGMGQPHNQPQHF
TGTGCCAGCAGCTTAGGAATGGGACAGCCGCATAATCAGCCCCAGCATTTT
>TRBD1|TRBJ1-1|TRBV11-2|-
CASSHRGQGAEAFF
TGTGCCAGCAGCCACAGGGGGCAGGGGGCTGAAGCTTTCTTT
>-|TRBJ1-4|TRBV28|-
CASGGYEKLFF
TGTGCGTCTGGAGGCTATGAAAAACTGTTTTTT
>TRBD2|TRBJ2-2|TRBV27|-
CASSPAAGDFSGELFF
TGTGCCAGCAGTCCAGCAGCGGGAGACTTCTCCGGGGAGCTGTTTTTT
>TRBD1|TRBJ1-1|TRBV10-3|-
CAISDNRGQTEAFF
TGTGCCATCAGTGATAACAGGGGGCAAACTGAAGCTTTCTTT
>-|TRBJ1-1|TRBV7-9|-
CASSPTGYTEAFF
TGTGCCAGCAGCCCCACAGGATACACTGAAGCTTTCTTT
>-|TRBJ2-2|TRBV7-2|-
CASSLLAPRNTGELFF
TGTGCCAGCAGCCTTCTAGCGCCCCGCAACACCGGGGAGCTGTTTTTT
>TRBD2|TRBJ2-5|TRBV5-1|few
CASSRTTSGIGETQYF
TGCGCCAGCAGCAGAACTACTAGCGGGATTGGGGAGACCCAGTACTTC
>TRBD1|TRBJ1-2|TRBV7-6|few
CASSHQTGEGYTF
TGTGCCAGCAGCCACCAGACAGGGGAGGGCTACACCTTC
>-|TRBJ1-1|TRBV2|-
CASSEQGINTEAFF
TGTGCCAGCAGTGAACAGGGGATAAACACTGAAGCTTTCTTT
>TRBD2|TRBJ2-2|TRBV27|-
CASSSDSGTSYAGELFF
TGTGCCAGCAGTTCCGACTCCGGGACTAGCTACGCCGGGGAGCTGTTTTTT
>TRBD2|TRBJ2-3|TRBV7-2|-
CASSIEPLVAGGYTQYF
TGTGCCAGCAGCATCGAGCCATTGGTGGCGGGAGGATATACGCAGTATTTT
>-|TRBJ1-1|TRBV5-1|-
CASSFNRGTEAFF
TGCGCCAGCAGCTTCAATAGGGGGACTGAAGCTTTCTTT
>TRBD1|TRBJ1-2|TRBV29-1|-
CSVWTGGTYGYTF
TGCAGCGTCTGGACAGGGGGGACCTATGGCTACACCTTC
>-|TRBJ2-5|TRBV11-1|-
CASSLGQLKKETQYF
TGTGCCAGCAGCTTAGGACAGCTAAAGAAAGAGACCCAGTACTTC
>-|TRBJ1-5|TRBV14|-
CASSQVQPQHF
TGTGCCAGCAGCCAAGTACAGCCCCAGCATTTT
>-|TRBJ2-5|TRBV27|-
CASNLGRGETQYF
TGTGCCAGCAACCTAGGGCGGGGTGAGACCCAGTACTTC
>-|TRBJ1-1|TRBV14|-
CASTRGPKDEAFF
TGTGCCAGTACAAGGGGCCCCAAGGATGAAGCTTTCTTT
>TRBD2|TRBJ2-1|TRBV5-1|once
CASSSGMENEQFF
TGCGCCAGCAGCAGCGGGATGGAAAATGAGCAGTTCTTC
>TRBD1|TRBJ1-2|TRBV4-3|once
CASSQTGGWSYGYTF
TGCGCCAGCAGCCAGACAGGGGGCTGGAGCTATGGCTACACCTTC
>-|TRBJ1-5|TRBV19|-
CASSMDLGDGTKGHQPQHF
TGTGCCAGTAGTATGGACCTCGGTGACGGGACAAAGGGCCATCAGCCCCAGCATTTT
>TRBD2|TRBJ2-1|TRBV7-3|-
CASSPRTSGRYNEQFF
TGTGCCAGCAGCCCCCGGACTAGCGGGAGGTACAATGAGCAGTTCTTC
>-|TRBJ1-2|TRBV30|-
CAYGGAGWGYTF
TGTGCCTATGGAGGGGCGGGCTGGGGCTACACCTTC
>-|TRBJ1-1|TRBV19|-
CASSIQIATEAFF
TGTGCCAGTAGTATACAGATTGCCACTGAAGCTTTCTTT
>TRBD1|TRBJ1-2|TRBV29-1|-
CSVVGQGNYGYTF
TGCAGCGTCGTGGGACAGGGCAACTATGGCTACACCTTC
>-|TRBJ1-2|TRBV29-1|once
CSVEGSYGYTF
TGCAGCGTTGAAGGTAGCTATGGCTACACCTTC
>TRBD1|TRBJ1-5|TRBV28|-
CASSPFGDRLRRDQPQHF
TGTGCCAGCAGTCCCTTCGGGGACAGACTTCGACGGGATCAGCCCCAGCATTTT
>-|TRBJ2-3|TRBV6-5|-
CASTAGPTDTQYF
TGTGCCAGCACTGCAGGTCCGACAGATACGCAGTATTTT
>TRBD1|TRBJ1-5|TRBV12-5|-
CASGSGQGIQPQHF
TGTGCTAGTGGTTCGGGACAGGGTATACAGCCCCAGCATTTT
>-|TRBJ2-6|TRBV4-3|-
CASSPRVSSGANVLTF
TGCGCCAGCAGTCCCCGGGTAAGCTCTGGGGCCAACGTCCTGACTTTC
>-|TRBJ2-2|TRBV15|-
CATSSRSESGELFF
TGTGCCACCAGCAGCCGAAGTGAGAGCGGGGAGCTGTTTTTT
>TRBD1|TRBJ1-2|TRBV24-1|-
CATSGGIGTDPNYGYTF
TGTGCCACCAGTGGGGGTATCGGGACAGATCCTAACTATGGCTACACCTTC
>TRBD1|TRBJ1-2|TRBV3-1/TRBV3-2|once
CASSQAQGAGDGYTF
TGTGCCAGCAGCCAAGCACAGGGGGCGGGTGATGGCTACACCTTC